This TCR beta chain was obtained from a study of identical twins. This clonotype was observed a handful of times. TCRdb recomputed calls from the 5' RACE reads with MiXCR, one row per CDR3 protein. Of some 760,000 distinct CDR3 sequences detected, 18% appear once; the ten largest clones hold 13%. The V gene lost 3 bases and the J gene lost 4 bases, with 15 bases spanning the gap. CDR1 and CDR2 (germline): SQVTM, ANQGSEA. The CDR3 has 14 amino acids. These data also formed part of another study, on T cells expressing NK-cell markers.

The chain links TRBV29-1 to TRBJ1-2; D possibly corresponds to TRBD1 (5 bases). The material sequenced was PBMCs. This receptor was identified in a woman between 18 and 29 years old in good health. CDR3 residues: CSVDPQGRGYGYTF. CDR3 nucleotides: TGCAGCGTTGACCCTCAGGGACGCGGCTATGGCTACACCTTC.